This TCR beta chain originates from a study of blood T cell repertoires in COVID-19. Study-level background: The samples span acute and convalescent COVID-19 from the United States, Italy and Spain.

Original data processing: Counts of nucleated cells, estimated from reference gene primer amplification, were obtained. This table comes from immunoSEQ multiplex PCR, and its TCRdb copy is limited to in-frame clones, with some not included. V, J and clone size reflect that table, while D and trimming were determined from the DNA. Of 150,000 or so clones listed, about 86% were seen once; the top ten hold over 0.85%. This clone was seen a few times. The V and J ends lost 6 bases and 5 bases, in that order; junction bases with no gene match: 9. Germline values: CDR1 MNHEY, CDR2 SMNVEV (reference sequence). This CDR3 has 15 residues.

The material sequenced was peripheral blood. The V gene is TRBV27, the J gene TRBJ1-4, with 7 nucleotides matching TRBD1. This TCR was sampled from a young man with acute or convalescent COVID-19. The CDR3 DNA reads TGTGCCAGCAGCGATTCGGGACAGATGAATGAAAAACTGTTTTTT. Translated: CASSDSGQMNEKLFF.